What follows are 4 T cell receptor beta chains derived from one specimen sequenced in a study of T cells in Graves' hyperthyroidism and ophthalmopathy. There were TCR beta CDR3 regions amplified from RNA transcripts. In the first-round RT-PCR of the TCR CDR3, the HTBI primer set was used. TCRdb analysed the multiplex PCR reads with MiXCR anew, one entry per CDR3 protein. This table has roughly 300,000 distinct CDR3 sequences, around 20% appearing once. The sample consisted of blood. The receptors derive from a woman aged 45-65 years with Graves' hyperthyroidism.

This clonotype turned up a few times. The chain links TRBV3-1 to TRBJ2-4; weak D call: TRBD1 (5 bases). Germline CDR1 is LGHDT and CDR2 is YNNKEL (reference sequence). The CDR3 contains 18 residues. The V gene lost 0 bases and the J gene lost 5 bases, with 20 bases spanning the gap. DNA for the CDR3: TGTGCCAGCAGCCAAGAAGGGGAAGGCTTTAGAGTACAAAACATTCAGTACTTC. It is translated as CASSQEGEGFRVQNIQYF.

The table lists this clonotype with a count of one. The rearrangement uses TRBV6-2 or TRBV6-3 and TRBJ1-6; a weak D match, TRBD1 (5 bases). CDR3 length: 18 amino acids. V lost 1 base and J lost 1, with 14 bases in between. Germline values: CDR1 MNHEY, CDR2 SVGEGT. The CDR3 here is CASSYFGREGSYNSPLHF. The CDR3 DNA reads TGTGCCAGCAGTTACTTTGGCAGGGAAGGATCCTATAATTCACCCCTCCACTTT.

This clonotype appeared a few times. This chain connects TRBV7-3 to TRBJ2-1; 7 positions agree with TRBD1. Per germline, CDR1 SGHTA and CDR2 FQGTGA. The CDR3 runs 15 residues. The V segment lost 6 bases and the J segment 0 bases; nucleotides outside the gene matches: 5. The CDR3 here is CASRTQGSSYNEQFF. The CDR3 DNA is TGTGCCAGCAGGACACAGGGGAGCTCCTACAATGAGCAGTTCTTC.

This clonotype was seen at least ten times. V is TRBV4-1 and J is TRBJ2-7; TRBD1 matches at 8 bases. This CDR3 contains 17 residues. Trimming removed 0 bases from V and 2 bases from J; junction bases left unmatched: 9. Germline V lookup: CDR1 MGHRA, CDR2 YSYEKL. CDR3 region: CASSQDIRGHGAYEQYF. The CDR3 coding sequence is TGCGCCAGCAGCCAAGACATCAGGGGGCATGGGGCCTACGAGCAGTACTTC.